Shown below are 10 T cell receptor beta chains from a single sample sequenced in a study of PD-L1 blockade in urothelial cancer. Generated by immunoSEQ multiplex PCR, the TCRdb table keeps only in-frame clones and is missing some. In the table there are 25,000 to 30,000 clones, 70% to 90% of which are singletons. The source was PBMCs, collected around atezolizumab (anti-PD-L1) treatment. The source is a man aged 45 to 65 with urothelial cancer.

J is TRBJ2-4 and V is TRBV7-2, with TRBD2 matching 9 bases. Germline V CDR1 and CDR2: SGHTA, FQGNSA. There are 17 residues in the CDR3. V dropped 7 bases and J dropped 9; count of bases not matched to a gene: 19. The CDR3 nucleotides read TGTGCCAGCACCTTCCCTAGTGGCGGGAGGGCCGTAAGCATTCAGTACTTC. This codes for CASTFPSGGRAVSIQYF. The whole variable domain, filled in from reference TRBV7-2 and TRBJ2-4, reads GAGVSQSPSNKVTEKGKDVELRCDPISGHTALYWYRQSLGQGLEFLIYFQGNSAPDKSGLPSDRFSAERTGGSVSTLTIQRTQQEDSAVYLCASTFPSGGRAVSIQYFGAGTRLSVL.

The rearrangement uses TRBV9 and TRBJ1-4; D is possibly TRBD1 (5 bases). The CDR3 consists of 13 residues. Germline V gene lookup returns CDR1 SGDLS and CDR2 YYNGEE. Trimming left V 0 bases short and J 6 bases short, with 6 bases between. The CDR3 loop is CASSVVGDEKLFF. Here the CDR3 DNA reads TGTGCCAGCAGCGTAGTAGGGGATGAAAAACTGTTTTTT.

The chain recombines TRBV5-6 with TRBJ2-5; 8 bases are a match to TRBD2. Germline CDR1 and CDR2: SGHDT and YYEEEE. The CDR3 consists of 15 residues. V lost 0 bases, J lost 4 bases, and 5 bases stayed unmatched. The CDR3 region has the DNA TGTGCCAGCAGCTTGGTTTCGGGGGGGGGAGAGACCCAGTACTTC. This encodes CASSLVSGGGETQYF.

CDR3 loop: CASSRLAGPSYEQYF. DNA of the CDR3: TGTGCCAGCAGTCGACTAGCGGGTCCTTCCTACGAGCAGTACTTC. V is TRBV27 and J is TRBJ2-7; 10 nucleotides agree with TRBD2. Trimming took 5 bases from V and 1 from J; bases not matched to a gene: 5. The CDR3 has 15 amino acids. Germline CDR1 is MNHEY and CDR2 is SMNVEV (reference sequence).

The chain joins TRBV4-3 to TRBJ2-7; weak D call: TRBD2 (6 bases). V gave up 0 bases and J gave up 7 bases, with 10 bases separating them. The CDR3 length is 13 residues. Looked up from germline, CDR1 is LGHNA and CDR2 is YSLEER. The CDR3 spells CASSQDEEGEQYF. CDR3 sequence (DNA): TGCGCCAGCAGCCAAGACGAGGAGGGTGAGCAGTACTTC.

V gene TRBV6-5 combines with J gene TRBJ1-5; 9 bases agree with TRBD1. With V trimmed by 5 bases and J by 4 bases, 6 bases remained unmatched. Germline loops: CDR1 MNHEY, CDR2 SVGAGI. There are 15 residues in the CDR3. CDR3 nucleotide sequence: TGTGCCAGCAGTCACAGGGGGCCGGGGAATCAGCCCCAGCATTTT. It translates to CASSHRGPGNQPQHF.

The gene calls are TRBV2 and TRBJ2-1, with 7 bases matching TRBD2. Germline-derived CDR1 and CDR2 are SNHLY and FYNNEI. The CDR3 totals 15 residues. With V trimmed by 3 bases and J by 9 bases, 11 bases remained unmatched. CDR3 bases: TGTGCCAGCAGTGACGGGGGGTTGCGGGCGAGTGAGCAGTTCTTC. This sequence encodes CASSDGGLRASEQFF.

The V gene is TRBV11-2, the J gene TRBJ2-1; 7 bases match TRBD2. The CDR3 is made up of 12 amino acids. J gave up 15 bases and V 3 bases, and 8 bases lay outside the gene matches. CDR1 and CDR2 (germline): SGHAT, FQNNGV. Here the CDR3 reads CASSFSGGSVFF. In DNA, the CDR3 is TGTGCCAGCAGCTTCTCGGGAGGTTCAGTGTTCTTC.

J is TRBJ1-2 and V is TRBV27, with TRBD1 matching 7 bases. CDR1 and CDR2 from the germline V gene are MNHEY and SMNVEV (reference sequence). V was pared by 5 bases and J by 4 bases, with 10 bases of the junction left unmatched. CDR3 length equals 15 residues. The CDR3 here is CASSATGRVGYGYTF. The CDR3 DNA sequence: TGTGCCAGCAGTGCGACAGGGCGGGTGGGCTATGGCTACACCTTC.

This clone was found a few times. CDR3 loop: CARRDILAYNEQFF. CDR3 bases: TGTGCCAGAAGGGACATTTTGGCCTACAATGAGCAGTTCTTC. The rearrangement uses TRBV7-5 and TRBJ2-1; the D call in the table, TRBD1, was not verified against the DNA. TRBV7-5 is tagged as a pseudogene. The CDR3 spans 14 residues.